The present TCR beta chain was sequenced within a study of shared clonotypes between healthy human individuals. Findings and caveats of the study: How much donors shared clonotypes was expected to be affected by sequencing depth. The study generally estimated greater richness for naive than memory subsets.

Germline lookup yields CDR1 LNHNV and CDR2 YYDKDF (reference sequence). This CDR3 spans 15 amino acids. V lost 5 bases and J lost 7; bases outside the gene matches: 5. The protocol was immunoSEQ multiplex PCR, while the TCRdb copy is restricted to in-frame clones and leaves out a portion. Of just over 2,000,000 clones in the sample, just under 95% are singletons; the top ten hold about 1.1%. Naive CD8 cells, CD45RO-negative and positively selected for CCR7, excluded terminally differentiated effector memory CD45RA+ cells. With respect to this clone: No antigen is known for it.

Material for sequencing was naive CD8+ T cells sorted from blood. The origin of this receptor is a man aged 18 to 35 in good health. This chain joins TRBV15 and TRBJ1-6; 10 bases match TRBD1. In DNA, the CDR3 is TGTGCCACCAGCGAGGACAGGGGGGTAAATTCACCCCTCCACTTT. Protein: CATSEDRGVNSPLHF. Looking up the rest from reference TRBV15 and TRBJ1-6 gives the full variable domain: DAMVIQNPRYQVTQFGKPVTLSCSQTLNHNVMYWYQQKSSQAPKLLFHYYDKDFNNEADTPDNFQSRRPNTSFCFLDIRSPGLGDTAMYLCATSEDRGVNSPLHFGNGTRLTVT.